This TCR beta chain is from a study of OX40 agonist ivuxolimab in advanced cancers. This CDR3 is built from 15 residues. From germline, CDR1 is SGHNT and CDR2 YYREEE (reference sequence). V lost 3 bases to trimming and J lost 0 bases; unmatched junction nucleotides: 3. The assay was immunoSEQ multiplex PCR, and TCRdb's table has in-frame clones only and misses some. The sample has more than 35,000 clones, approximately 80% seen once. This chain joins TRBV5-4 and TRBJ2-3; 8 nucleotides line up with TRBD1. Sequencing was performed on CD4+ or CD8+ T cells sorted from blood, taken in a trial of the OX40 agonist ivuxolimab. The sequence derives from an adult with an advanced solid tumor such as melanoma, head and neck, liver or kidney cancer. In nucleotides, the CDR3 is TGTGCCAGCAGCTCGGACAGGGTGAGCACAGATACGCAGTATTTT. It specifies CASSSDRVSTDTQYF.